A single T cell receptor (beta chain) is shown here with its context. Its matching antigen is unknown. The germline V gene has CDR1 LNHDA and CDR2 SQIVND (reference sequence). The V and J ends lost 3 bases and 6 bases respectively, with 11 bases between them. CDR3 length equals 13 residues. The data were taken from a study of cytomegalovirus exposure and HLA in healthy donors. Findings and limits, study-wide: Further analysis, carried out later, found HLA-associated TCR beta chains more clonally expanded than equally common other chains.

A multiplex PCR was run with 60 Vbeta primers and 13 Jbeta primers. Per the authors' pipeline: Later, 65 million to 85 million unique TCR beta chains were counted in an analysis, and about 10 million of them were shared. Clones were read by immunoSEQ multiplex PCR, and TCRdb kept only the in-frame ones, dropping some. Clone size and V and J calls were adopted from that table, with D and trimming inferred from the DNA. The repertoire holds 140,000 or so clones, 65% to 75% seen once, with less than 5% in the top ten. This TCR was sampled from a man aged 55 to 70 in good health and CMV-seronegative. The sequencing input was PBMCs. V usage is TRBV19 and J usage is TRBJ1-1; D is uncertain. The CDR3 region is CASSMVQVPEAFF. The DNA for the CDR3 is TGTGCCAGTAGTATGGTCCAGGTCCCTGAAGCTTTCTTT.